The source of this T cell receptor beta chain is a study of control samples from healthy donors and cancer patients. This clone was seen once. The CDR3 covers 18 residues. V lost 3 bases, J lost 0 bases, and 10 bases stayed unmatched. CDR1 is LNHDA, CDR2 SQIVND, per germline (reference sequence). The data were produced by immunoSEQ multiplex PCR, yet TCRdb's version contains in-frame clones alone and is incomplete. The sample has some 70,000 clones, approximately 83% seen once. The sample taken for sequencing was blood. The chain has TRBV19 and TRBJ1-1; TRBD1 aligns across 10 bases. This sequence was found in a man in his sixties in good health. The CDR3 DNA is TGTGCCAGTAGTATGGGACAGGGGATGTGGAGGATGAACACTGAAGCTTTCTTT. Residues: CASSMGQGMWRMNTEAFF.